Listed here are 16 T cell receptor beta chains from one sample, sequenced in a study of blood T cell repertoires in COVID-19. Sequenced by immunoSEQ multiplex PCR; TCRdb stores in-frame clones only, minus some. Found here are about 400,000 clones, 70% to 90% of them singletons; the top ten hold roughly 7.2%. Sequenced: peripheral blood. The receptors were gathered from a woman aged 60-75 years with COVID-19, enrolled during active disease.

This chain connects TRBV7-6 to TRBJ2-1; weak D call: TRBD2 (7 bases). The germline V gene encodes CDR1 SGHVS and CDR2 FNYEAQ. V dropped 1 base and J dropped 8 bases, with 15 bases sitting between them. CDR3 size: 15 residues. The CDR3 loop reads CASSLVTGREDEQFF. CDR3 nucleotides: TGTGCCAGCAGCTTAGTAACAGGGAGGGAGGATGAGCAGTTCTTC.

The CDR3 DNA is TGTGCCAGCAGTTTGGCGGCTCCCTACGAGCAGTACTTC. Its protein product is CASSLAAPYEQYF. The rearrangement links TRBV6-2 or TRBV6-3 to TRBJ2-7; unclear D gene. Germline V CDR1 and CDR2: MNHEY, SVGEGT. The CDR3 totals 13 residues. V was cut by 4 bases and J by 2 bases, with 9 bases left in between.

The rearrangement uses TRBV6-5 and TRBJ2-5; 8 nucleotides agree with TRBD1. Germline CDR1 MNHEY, CDR2 SVGAGI. The CDR3 is 15 amino acids. V lost 6 bases to trimming and J lost 4 bases; unmatched junction nucleotides: 10. This chain's CDR3 is CASRDNQGAGETQYF. For the CDR3, the DNA is TGTGCCAGCAGGGACAATCAGGGGGCGGGAGAGACCCAGTACTTC.

This chain links TRBV4-3 with TRBJ1-1; a possible D gene is TRBD1 (5 bases). CDR1 is LGHNA, CDR2 YSLEER, per germline. CDR3 length: 18 amino acids. Trimming shortened V by 0 bases and J by 4 bases, and 21 bases separated the two germline ends. CDR3 protein: CASSQDGGEGSLVTEAFF. The CDR3 DNA reads as TGCGCCAGCAGCCAAGATGGAGGGGAGGGGAGCCTGGTCACTGAAGCTTTCTTT.

The chain uses TRBV9 and TRBJ1-5; 7 nucleotides match TRBD1. CDR3 size: 14 residues. CDR1 and CDR2 (germline): SGDLS, YYNGEE. V lost 3 bases and J lost 1; bases outside the gene matches: 1. CDR3 residues: CASSGQGSNQPQHF. The DNA for the CDR3 is TGTGCCAGCAGCGGACAGGGAAGCAATCAGCCCCAGCATTTT.

The chain links TRBV27 to TRBJ2-4; TRBD1 might be the D (6 bases). The CDR3 is 15 amino acids. Germline V lookup: CDR1 MNHEY, CDR2 SMNVEV (reference sequence). Trimming removed 9 bases from V and 8 bases from J, with 23 bases in between. The CDR3 DNA is TGTGCCAGACATCGACAGGCCCCCCGAAGGCACATTCAGTACTTC. Amino acid sequence: CARHRQAPRRHIQYF.

This sequence joins TRBV7-2 and TRBJ2-7; possible D gene TRBD2, 5 bases. Germline-derived CDR1 and CDR2 are SGHTA and FQGNSA. V dropped 1 base and J dropped 3 bases, with 10 bases sitting between them. CDR3 length equals 14 residues. The CDR3 loop is CASSLGDGSYEQYF. As DNA, the CDR3 is TGTGCCAGCAGCTTAGGCGATGGGAGCTACGAGCAGTACTTC. Combining the CDR3 with reference TRBV7-2 and TRBJ2-7 gives the whole variable domain GAGVSQSPSNKVTEKGKDVELRCDPISGHTALYWYRQSLGQGLEFLIYFQGNSAPDKSGLPSDRFSAERTGGSVSTLTIQRTQQEDSAVYLCASSLGDGSYEQYFGPGTRLTVT.

The CDR3, as DNA: TGCGCCAGCAGCCGGGACGGGGGAAATCAGCCCCAGCATTTT. Protein product: CASSRDGGNQPQHF. The chain recombines TRBV5-1 with TRBJ1-5; the D gene is possibly TRBD1 (5 bases). CDR1 and CDR2 (germline): SGHRS, YFSETQ. V was trimmed by 4 bases and J by 4 bases, leaving 12 bases between them. This CDR3 comprises 14 residues.

This clone was found a few times. This chain joins TRBV6-5 and TRBJ1-1; a possible D gene is TRBD1 (5 bases). V was shortened by 6 bases and J by 1 base, with 12 bases between the two germline ends. The CDR3 covers 14 residues. The germline gives CDR1 MNHEY, CDR2 SVGAGI. In DNA, the CDR3 is TGTGCCAGCAGACAATCAGGGAAGAACACTGAAGCTTTCTTT. As protein: CASRQSGKNTEAFF.

This chain links TRBV30 with TRBJ1-5; D not resolved. Trimming removed 1 base at V and 4 bases at J, with 11 bases between. The CDR3 is 14 residues long. Germline V gene lookup returns CDR1 GTSNPN and CDR2 SVGIG (reference sequence). The CDR3 sequence: CAWSGLYENQPQHF. CDR3 DNA sequence: TGTGCCTGGAGTGGACTTTACGAGAATCAGCCCCAGCATTTT.

V and J are TRBV19 and TRBJ1-4; 8 bases line up with TRBD1. Germline V CDR1 and CDR2: LNHDA, SQIVND (reference sequence). This CDR3 comprises 17 residues. J was trimmed by 0 bases and V by 4 bases; bases with no gene match: 7. The CDR3 sequence is CASSRRQGTATNEKLFF. CDR3 DNA sequence: TGTGCCAGTAGTAGACGACAGGGGACGGCAACTAATGAAAAACTGTTTTTT.

CDR3 sequence reads: CASRQGGAYNEQFF. As DNA, the CDR3 is TGTGCCAGCAGGCAAGGGGGGGCCTACAATGAGCAGTTCTTC. The gene calls are TRBV6-5 and TRBJ2-1; tentatively, D is TRBD2 (7 bases). Trimming left V 6 bases short and J 2 bases short, with 11 bases between. The germline gives CDR1 MNHEY, CDR2 SVGAGI. The CDR3 runs 14 residues.

J is TRBJ2-5 and V is TRBV20-1; D ambiguous. V was trimmed by 3 bases and J by 5 bases, leaving 7 bases between them. The CDR3 spans 11 residues. The germline gives CDR1 DFQATT, CDR2 SNEGSKA (reference sequence). CDR3 DNA: TGCAGTGCTAGCCAGTCGGAGACCCAGTACTTC. Residues: CSASQSETQYF.

A single count supports this clone. CDR3 DNA sequence: TGTGCCAGCTCAACTACAGGGGGCGCGTTTGGCTACACCTTC. It specifies CASSTTGGAFGYTF. This chain links TRBV18 with TRBJ1-2; 9 positions match TRBD1. Germline V gene lookup returns CDR1 KGHSH and CDR2 LQKENI. The CDR3 has 14 residues. With V trimmed by 5 bases and J by 7 bases, 8 bases remained unmatched.

The chain recombines TRBV12-5 with TRBJ2-7, with TRBD2 matching 14 bases. This CDR3 contains 13 residues. V lost 5 bases to trimming and J lost 7 bases; unmatched junction nucleotides: 1. Germline-derived CDR1 and CDR2 are LGHNT and FRNRAP. In nucleotides, the CDR3 is TGTGCTAGTGGTCGGACTAGCGGGGGGGAGCAGTACTTC. This encodes CASGRTSGGEQYF. The variable domain in full, completed from reference TRBV12-5 and TRBJ2-7, reads DARVTQTPRHKVTEMGQEVTMRCQPILGHNTVFWYRQTMMQGLELLAYFRNRAPLDDSGMPKDRFSAEMPDATLATLKIQPSEPRDSAVYFCASGRTSGGEQYFGPGTRLTVT.

The rearrangement joins TRBV19 to TRBJ1-2; possible D gene TRBD1, 6 bases. This CDR3 region has 14 residues. Trimming cost V 6 bases and J 0 bases, with 11 bases left between them. The germline V gene encodes CDR1 LNHDA and CDR2 SQIVND (reference sequence). CDR3 sequence reads: CASSDRWANYGYTF. DNA of the CDR3: TGTGCCAGTAGCGACAGGTGGGCTAACTATGGCTACACCTTC.